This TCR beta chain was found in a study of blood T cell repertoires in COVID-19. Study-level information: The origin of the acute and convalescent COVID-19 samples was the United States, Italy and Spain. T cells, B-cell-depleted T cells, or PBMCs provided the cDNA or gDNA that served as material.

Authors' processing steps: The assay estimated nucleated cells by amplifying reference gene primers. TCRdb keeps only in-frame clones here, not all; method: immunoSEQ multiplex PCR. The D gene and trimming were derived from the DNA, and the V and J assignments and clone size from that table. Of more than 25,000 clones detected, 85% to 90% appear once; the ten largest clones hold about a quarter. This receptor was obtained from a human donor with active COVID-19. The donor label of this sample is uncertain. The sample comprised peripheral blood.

CDR3 sequence reads: CASSRSGNEQFF. CDR3 DNA: TGTGCCAGCAGCCGTAGCGGCAATGAGCAGTTCTTC. The V call is TRBV6-6, the J call TRBJ2-1; D possibly corresponds to TRBD2 (6 bases). The CDR3 has 12 amino acids. With 6 bases removed from V and 6 bases from J, the gap between germline ends came to 9 bases. The V gene's germline CDR1 is MNHNY and CDR2 SVGAGI (reference sequence).